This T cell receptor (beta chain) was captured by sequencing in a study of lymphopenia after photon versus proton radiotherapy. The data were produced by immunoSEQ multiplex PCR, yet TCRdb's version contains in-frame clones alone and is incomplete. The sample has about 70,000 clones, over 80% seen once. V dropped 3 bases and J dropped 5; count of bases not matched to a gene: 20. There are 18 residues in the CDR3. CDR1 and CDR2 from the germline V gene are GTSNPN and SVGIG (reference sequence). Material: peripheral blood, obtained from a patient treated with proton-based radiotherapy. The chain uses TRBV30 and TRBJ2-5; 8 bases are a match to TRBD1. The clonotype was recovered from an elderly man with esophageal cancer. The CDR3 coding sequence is TGTGCCTGGAGCCCGTTACGGATCTCAGGGGGCAAGGGGGAGACCCAGTACTTC. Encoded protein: CAWSPLRISGGKGETQYF.